The present T cell receptor (beta chain) was sequenced within a study of T cell responses to AZD1222 COVID-19 vaccine. Sequencing used immunoSEQ multiplex PCR; TCRdb keeps in-frame clones, though not all of them. Here the sample spans about 92,000 clones, about nine tenths being singletons. This clone was observed a single time. Germline-derived CDR1 and CDR2 are SEHNR and FQNEAQ (reference sequence). With 3 bases removed from V and 1 base from J, the gap between germline ends came to 10 bases. This CDR3 is 15 amino acids long. This receptor was identified in an adult in good health. Sequencing was performed on peripheral blood, taken on day 0 of AZD1222 vaccination. The chain uses TRBV7-9 and TRBJ2-1; D gene unclear. CDR3 in DNA: TGTGCCAGCAGCTTTCAATCCCAATCCTACAATGAGCAGTTCTTC. Protein: CASSFQSQSYNEQFF.